Listed below are T cell receptor beta chains from one sample, sequenced in a study of CD8 T cells in ankylosing spondylitis. TCRdb analysed the 5' RACE reads with MiXCR anew, one entry per CDR3 protein. The table has roughly 670,000 distinct CDR3 sequences, around 20% seen once; the top ten hold around 19%. The specimen sequenced was blood, either unsorted or a sorted T cell fraction (not recorded which). The origin of the receptors is a male donor with ankylosing spondylitis. Each CDR3 is given with its conserved first and last residue. Each record gives: D gene, J gene, V gene, clone size, CDR3 protein, CDR3 DNA. The D gene is left open where the match is weak. Some rows mark clone size as missing; the rest say once, few, many or name a class of expanded clone.

TRBD2,TRBJ2-2,TRBV20-1,few,CSAEPTSGMSGELFF,TGCAGTGCTGAACCCACTAGCGGGATGTCCGGGGAGCTGTTTTTT
TRBD2,TRBJ2-7,TRBV29-1,few,CSVVGGYSYEQYF,TGCAGCGTTGTCGGGGGGTACTCCTACGAGCAGTACTTC
TRBD2,TRBJ2-7,TRBV29-1,few,CSVEAFFPGGEQYF,TGCAGCGTTGAAGCCTTTTTCCCGGGGGGCGAGCAGTACTTC
.,TRBJ1-1,TRBV7-2,few,CASSLWDMNTEAFF,TGTGCCAGCAGCTTATGGGACATGAACACTGAAGCTTTCTTT
.,TRBJ2-7,TRBV12-3/TRBV12-4,.,CASSFGVGSSGYEQYF,TGTGCCAGCAGTTTTGGTGTGGGCAGTTCGGGGTACGAGCAGTACTTC
TRBD1,TRBJ2-3,TRBV5-1,few,CASSPARTGDRTDTQYF,TGCGCCAGCAGCCCCGCCCGGACAGGGGATCGGACAGATACGCAGTATTTT
.,TRBJ2-7,TRBV27,few,CASRDLTGILYEQYF,TGTGCCAGCCGCGACCTAACAGGGATCCTCTACGAGCAGTACTTC
.,TRBJ2-1,TRBV4-3,many,CASSQGRAPYNEQFF,TGTGCCAGCAGCCAAGGCAGGGCTCCCTACAATGAGCAGTTCTTC
.,TRBJ1-4,TRBV12-3/TRBV12-4,many,CASSFGQTNEKLFF,TGTGCCAGCAGTTTCGGACAGACTAATGAAAAACTGTTTTTT
.,TRBJ1-2,TRBV3-1,many,CASSQGVHSAVYGYTF,TGTGCCAGCAGCCAAGGGGTCCACTCCGCGGTCTATGGCTACACCTTC
.,TRBJ2-7,TRBV28,.,CASSLGSGARRTYEQYF,TGTGCCAGCAGTTTAGGATCTGGGGCCAGGAGGACCTACGAGCAGTACTTC
TRBD2,TRBJ2-3,TRBV7-3,.,CASKVAGFATDTQYF,TGTGCCAGCAAGGTAGCGGGCTTTGCCACAGATACGCAGTATTTT
.,TRBJ2-2,TRBV6-5,few,CASSYSTGAGGELFF,TGTGCCAGCAGTTACTCGACGGGGGCCGGCGGGGAGCTGTTTTTT
TRBD1,TRBJ1-5,TRBV12-3/TRBV12-4,.,CASSLGGTGGPRQPQHF,TGTGCCAGCAGTTTAGGAGGGACAGGGGGTCCGCGGCAGCCCCAGCATTTT
TRBD1,TRBJ2-2,TRBV4-2,.,CASSRFGQVNTGELFF,TGTGCCAGCAGCCGATTCGGACAGGTGAACACCGGGGAGCTGTTTTTT
.,TRBJ1-2,TRBV3-1,few,CASSRNGQNYGYTF,TGTGCCAGCAGTCGCAACGGACAGAACTATGGCTACACCTTC
.,TRBJ2-2,TRBV4-1,.,CASSQVFGHTGELFF,TGCGCCAGCAGCCAAGTTTTTGGCCACACCGGGGAGCTGTTTTTT
.,TRBJ2-5,TRBV15,.,CATSRGSAQETQYF,TGTGCCACCAGCAGGGGATCGGCTCAAGAGACCCAGTACTTC
TRBD1,TRBJ2-7,TRBV12-3/TRBV12-4,.,CASTQTGVPYEQYF,TGTGCCAGCACCCAGACAGGGGTTCCCTACGAGCAGTACTTC
.,TRBJ1-1,TRBV19,.,CASSIGRPDTEAFF,TGTGCCAGTAGTATCGGGCGGCCGGACACTGAAGCTTTCTTT
.,TRBJ1-4,TRBV12-3/TRBV12-4,.,CASSLRKTNEKLFF,TGTGCCAGCAGTTTACGGAAAACTAATGAAAAACTGTTTTTT
.,TRBJ2-1,TRBV6-5,few,CASSTQVGSYNEQFF,TGTGCCAGCAGTACACAAGTAGGTTCCTACAATGAGCAGTTCTTC
TRBD2,TRBJ2-1,TRBV6-1,many,CATEFGGGSYNEQFF,TGTGCCACCGAATTCGGGGGAGGGTCCTACAATGAGCAGTTCTTC
.,TRBJ2-2,TRBV11-3,.,CASSLEAQRNTGELFF,TGTGCCAGCAGCTTAGAAGCACAAAGAAACACCGGGGAGCTGTTTTTT
.,TRBJ1-6,TRBV7-2,.,CASSSARPSSYNSPLHF,TGTGCCAGCAGCTCCGCGCGGCCGAGCTCCTATAATTCACCCCTCCACTTT
.,TRBJ1-5,TRBV12-3/TRBV12-4,.,CASSTSIGMASNQPQHF,TGTGCCAGCAGTACCTCAATAGGGATGGCCAGCAATCAGCCCCAGCATTTT
TRBD1,TRBJ2-3,TRBV7-2,few,CASSLRSGGPDTQYF,TGTGCCAGCAGCTTAAGGTCAGGGGGTCCAGATACGCAGTATTTT
.,TRBJ2-3,TRBV27,.,CASSLIRSDTQYF,TGTGCCAGCAGTTTAATAAGGTCAGATACGCAGTATTTT
TRBD2,TRBJ2-2,TRBV27,.,CATRTSGGWGTGELFF,TGTGCCACCCGGACTAGCGGGGGGTGGGGCACCGGGGAGCTGTTTTTT
.,TRBJ2-5,TRBV5-1,few,CASGSGGSETQYF,TGCGCCAGTGGATCTGGGGGCTCAGAGACCCAGTACTTC
TRBD2,TRBJ2-1,TRBV7-2,many,CASSLPGLASEQFF,TGTGCCAGCAGCTTACCGGGACTAGCCTCCGAGCAGTTCTTC
.,TRBJ2-1,TRBV20-1,.,CSARMGSFEQFF,TGCAGTGCTAGAATGGGATCGTTCGAACAGTTCTTC
TRBD2,TRBJ2-6,TRBV4-2,many,CASSRLAGVSGANVLTF,TGTGCCAGCAGTCGACTAGCGGGGGTCTCTGGGGCCAACGTCCTGACTTTC
.,TRBJ1-1,TRBV29-1,few,CSVVLGPEGLGTEAFF,TGCAGCGTTGTGCTGGGGCCAGAGGGGTTGGGGACTGAAGCTTTCTTT
.,TRBJ2-4,TRBV6-5,.,CASSYGHPAKNIQYF,TGTGCCAGCAGTTATGGTCACCCCGCCAAAAACATTCAGTACTTC
TRBD2,TRBJ2-1,TRBV20-1,few,CSASLLTGLVPHEQFF,TGCAGTGCTAGTCTTCTTACGGGACTAGTCCCCCATGAGCAGTTCTTC
.,TRBJ2-3,TRBV2,.,CASTGIVGADTQYF,TGTGCCAGCACTGGTATTGTGGGGGCAGATACGCAGTATTTT
TRBD1,TRBJ2-1,TRBV9,few,CASSSDRGIFGDEQFF,TGTGCCAGCAGTTCCGACAGGGGGATCTTCGGGGATGAGCAGTTCTTC
.,TRBJ2-1,TRBV12-3/TRBV12-4,few,CASSLIGQNYNEQFF,TGTGCCAGCAGTTTAATTGGACAGAACTACAATGAGCAGTTCTTC
.,TRBJ2-3,TRBV18,.,CASSPLPSDTQYF,TGTGCCAGCTCACCACTTCCTAGTGATACGCAGTATTTT